In this sample, the clone carrying this T cell receptor (beta chain) turned up a few times. What it binds is not known. This sample is part of a study of CD8 T cells in ankylosing spondylitis. Study results and caveats: A motif in TCR beta, a set of fewer than ten highly homologous variants, appeared characteristic of ankylosing spondylitis blood. Peripheral blood held disease-linked clones only at relatively low frequency, and these were CD8+.

TCRdb reanalysed the 5' RACE reads using MiXCR and keeps one entry per CDR3 protein. The data contain about 840,000 distinct CDR3 sequences, approximately 10% of them singletons. Germline V gene data show CDR1 as SGHRS and CDR2 as YFSETQ. The V segment lost 1 base and the J segment 4 bases; nucleotides outside the gene matches: 6. The CDR3 sequence is 16 residues long. The material sequenced was blood, either unsorted or a sorted T cell fraction (not recorded which). This chain connects TRBV5-1 to TRBJ2-2, with 8 bases fitting TRBD1. This sequence was found in a male donor with ankylosing spondylitis. The DNA for the CDR3 is TGCGCCAGCAGCTTGCGAGGACAGGGAGGCACCGGGGAGCTGTTTTTT. Translating it yields CASSLRGQGGTGELFF.